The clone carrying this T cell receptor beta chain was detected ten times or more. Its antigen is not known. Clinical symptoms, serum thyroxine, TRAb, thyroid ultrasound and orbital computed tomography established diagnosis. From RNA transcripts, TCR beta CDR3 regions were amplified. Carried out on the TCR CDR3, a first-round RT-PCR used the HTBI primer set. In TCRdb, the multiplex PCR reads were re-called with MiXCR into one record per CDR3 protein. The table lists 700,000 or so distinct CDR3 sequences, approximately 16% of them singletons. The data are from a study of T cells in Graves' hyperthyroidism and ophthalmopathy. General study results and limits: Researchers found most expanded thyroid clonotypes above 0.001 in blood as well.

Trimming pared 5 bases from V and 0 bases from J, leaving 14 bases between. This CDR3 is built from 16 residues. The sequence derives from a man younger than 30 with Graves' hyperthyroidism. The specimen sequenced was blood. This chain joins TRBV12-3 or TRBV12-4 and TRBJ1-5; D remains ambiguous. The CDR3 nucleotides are TGTGCCAGCAGTACCACAGCCGGTTATAGCAATCAGCCCCAGCATTTT. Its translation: CASSTTAGYSNQPQHF.